These T cell receptor beta chains were read from a single sample in a study of blood T cell repertoires in COVID-19. Sequencing was performed with immunoSEQ multiplex PCR; in TCRdb, only in-frame clones are kept and a portion is missing. The sample holds under 200,000 clones; 82% are singletons and the top ten take 15% to 20%. The sequenced material came from PBMCs or T cells enriched from blood (not recorded which). All receptors come from a man aged 55 to 70 who had recovered from COVID-19. The CDR3 runs from the conserved cysteine through the conserved F or W. Fields, in order: clone size, J gene, D gene, V gene, CDR3 protein. D genes are given only for firm matches. Clone size is not always given. Where it is, it says once, few, many or a class for expanded clones.

size: once; J: TRBJ1-6; D: .; V: TRBV18; CDR3: CASSPRAGADNSPLHF
size: .; J: TRBJ2-3; D: TRBD2; V: TRBV7-2; CDR3: CASSRDPGLAGADF
size: .; J: TRBJ2-1; D: TRBD1; V: TRBV13; CDR3: CASSPAGTGPLYNEQFF
size: .; J: TRBJ2-1; D: .; V: TRBV28; CDR3: CASRTGGGSTYNEQFF
size: .; J: TRBJ1-2; D: TRBD1; V: TRBV19; CDR3: CASSPEGQGGDYGYTF
size: .; J: TRBJ1-3; D: .; V: TRBV6-5; CDR3: CASSYRGSGNTIYF
size: .; J: TRBJ1-2; D: TRBD1; V: TRBV11-2; CDR3: CASNPGQGYSRYTF
size: .; J: TRBJ2-7; D: TRBD2; V: TRBV27; CDR3: CASSLASGSYEQYF
size: once; J: TRBJ1-1; D: .; V: TRBV28; CDR3: CASSNLLTSTEAFF
size: .; J: TRBJ2-7; D: TRBD1; V: TRBV27; CDR3: CASRPQGEPYEQYF
size: .; J: TRBJ2-5; D: .; V: TRBV10-3; CDR3: CAISQGQETQYF
size: .; J: TRBJ1-1; D: .; V: TRBV12-3/TRBV12-4; CDR3: CASTLTGNTEAFF
size: once; J: TRBJ1-5; D: .; V: TRBV19; CDR3: CASSTGLGGNQPQHF
size: .; J: TRBJ2-3; D: TRBD2; V: TRBV5-8; CDR3: CASSYATSGMTDTQYF
size: many; J: TRBJ1-1; D: .; V: TRBV28; CDR3: CASRTRNTEAFF
size: .; J: TRBJ2-5; D: TRBD2; V: TRBV5-1; CDR3: CASSQGGGAWETQYF
size: .; J: TRBJ2-4; D: TRBD2; V: TRBV6-1; CDR3: CASSERLAGSIQYF
size: .; J: TRBJ2-5; D: TRBD2; V: TRBV4-2; CDR3: CASSQAGGLAAMGTQYF
size: few; J: TRBJ2-1; D: TRBD2; V: TRBV5-1; CDR3: CASSLKRGAYNEQFF
size: few; J: TRBJ1-3; D: .; V: TRBV7-2; CDR3: CASSLSVSGNTIYF
size: few; J: TRBJ2-7; D: TRBD2; V: TRBV7-2; CDR3: CASSLASGSSYEQYF
size: many; J: TRBJ2-2; D: .; V: TRBV15; CDR3: CATSLDRDTGELFF
size: .; J: TRBJ2-7; D: .; V: TRBV27; CDR3: CASSLRPGWYEQYF
size: .; J: TRBJ1-6; D: TRBD1; V: TRBV7-8; CDR3: CASSSGTGYNSPLHF
size: .; J: TRBJ2-5; D: TRBD1; V: TRBV18; CDR3: CASFPDAGTAVQETQYF
size: .; J: TRBJ2-3; D: TRBD2; V: TRBV5-6; CDR3: CASSSTSGGLITDTQYF
size: few; J: TRBJ2-2; D: TRBD1; V: TRBV4-1; CDR3: CASSQGFGWNRGHTGELFF
size: .; J: TRBJ2-7; D: .; V: TRBV3-1/TRBV3-2; CDR3: CASSPDRFSYEQYF
size: .; J: TRBJ2-7; D: .; V: TRBV5-8; CDR3: CASSFSGYEQYF
size: .; J: TRBJ2-1; D: .; V: TRBV5-1; CDR3: CASSLDFPYNEQFF
size: .; J: TRBJ2-3; D: TRBD2; V: TRBV29-1; CDR3: CSVEGASGSGPDTQYF
size: once; J: TRBJ2-3; D: .; V: TRBV10-3; CDR3: CAISESTTPTDTQYF
size: .; J: TRBJ1-4; D: .; V: TRBV3-1/TRBV3-2; CDR3: CASSPWQGRYEKLFF
size: .; J: TRBJ2-1; D: .; V: TRBV24-1; CDR3: CATSDLPGNEQFF
size: .; J: TRBJ2-3; D: TRBD2; V: TRBV5-6; CDR3: CASSLTGLAGIVGTDTQYF
size: .; J: TRBJ1-5; D: .; V: TRBV7-8; CDR3: CASSLASGTSNQPQHF
size: .; J: TRBJ2-2; D: TRBD1; V: TRBV24-1; CDR3: CATSDWQGALTGELFF
size: few; J: TRBJ2-1; D: .; V: TRBV5-1; CDR3: CASSLSKGESLSYNEQFF
size: .; J: TRBJ2-3; D: .; V: TRBV6-5; CDR3: CASSFSRSDTQYF
size: .; J: TRBJ1-1; D: .; V: TRBV5-4; CDR3: CASSLEIWELNTEAFF
size: .; J: TRBJ1-4; D: .; V: TRBV19; CDR3: CASSGRSSKNEKLFF
size: .; J: TRBJ1-6; D: .; V: TRBV29-1; CDR3: CSVRGSLNSPLHF
size: few; J: TRBJ2-2; D: .; V: TRBV19; CDR3: CASRGPGPNTGELFF
size: .; J: TRBJ1-2; D: .; V: TRBV11-2; CDR3: CASSLGPGLGYTF
size: .; J: TRBJ2-2; D: TRBD2; V: TRBV15; CDR3: CATSREAGGPGELFF
size: few; J: TRBJ2-3; D: .; V: TRBV10-2; CDR3: CASSEVGGGADTQYF
size: .; J: TRBJ1-2; D: .; V: TRBV5-4; CDR3: CASSPRQKGSNYGYTF
size: .; J: TRBJ1-1; D: .; V: TRBV28; CDR3: CASSFGRGNTEAFF
size: .; J: TRBJ2-7; D: .; V: TRBV5-1; CDR3: CASSLTSGGPREQYF
size: .; J: TRBJ2-3; D: .; V: TRBV27; CDR3: CASSPFYPTDTQYF
size: .; J: TRBJ1-1; D: TRBD1; V: TRBV30; CDR3: CALRGTGSGMNTEAFF
size: .; J: TRBJ2-3; D: TRBD2; V: TRBV6-4; CDR3: CASSTSGTDTQYF
size: .; J: TRBJ1-1; D: TRBD1; V: TRBV25-1; CDR3: CASSEYPHRGRTEAFF
size: .; J: TRBJ2-1; D: .; V: TRBV6-1; CDR3: CASSEVKNEQFF
size: few; J: TRBJ2-4; D: TRBD2; V: TRBV28; CDR3: CASSAGTSGRNIQYF